This entry concerns a single TCR beta chain. Each replicate PCR on the sorted subsets used about 220 ng DNA (about 30,000 T cell genomes). Profiling relied on immunoSEQ multiplex PCR, and the TCRdb table lists in-frame clones only, not all of them. The sample yields some 2.1 million clones, about 95% seen once. V was clipped by 0 bases and J by 8 bases, with 11 bases between them. Germline V gives CDR1 SGDLS, CDR2 YYNGEE. The CDR3 length is 13 residues. The data derive from a study of shared clonotypes between healthy human individuals. Those who donated, Caucasian adults without exception, all lived in Nashville, Tennessee.

This sequence originates from a man aged 18-30 years in good health. The chain links TRBV9 to TRBJ1-1; possibly TRBD1 for D (5 bases). The source material was naive CD4+ T cells sorted from blood. Noted subset: CD45RA+ positively selected. The CDR3 loop reads CASSVGDQGEAFF. The DNA of the CDR3 is TGTGCCAGCAGCGTAGGAGATCAGGGCGAAGCTTTCTTT.